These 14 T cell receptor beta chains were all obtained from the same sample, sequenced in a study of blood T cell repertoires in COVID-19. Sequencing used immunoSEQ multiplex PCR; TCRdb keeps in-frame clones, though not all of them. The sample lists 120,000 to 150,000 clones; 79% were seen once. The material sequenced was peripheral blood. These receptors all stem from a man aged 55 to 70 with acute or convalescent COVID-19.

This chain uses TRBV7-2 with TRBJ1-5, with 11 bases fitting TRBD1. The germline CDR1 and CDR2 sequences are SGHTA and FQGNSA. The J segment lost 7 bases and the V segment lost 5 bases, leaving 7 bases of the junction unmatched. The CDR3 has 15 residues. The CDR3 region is CASSIGTGGQQPQHF. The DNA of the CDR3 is TGTGCCAGCAGCATTGGGACAGGGGGGCAACAGCCCCAGCATTTT.

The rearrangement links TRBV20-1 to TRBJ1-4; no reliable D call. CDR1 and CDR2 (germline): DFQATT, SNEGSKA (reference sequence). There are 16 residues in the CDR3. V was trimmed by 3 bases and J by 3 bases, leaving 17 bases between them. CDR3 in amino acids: CSASNPSTFANEKLFF. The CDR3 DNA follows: TGCAGTGCTAGTAATCCGAGTACTTTTGCTAATGAAAAACTGTTTTTT.

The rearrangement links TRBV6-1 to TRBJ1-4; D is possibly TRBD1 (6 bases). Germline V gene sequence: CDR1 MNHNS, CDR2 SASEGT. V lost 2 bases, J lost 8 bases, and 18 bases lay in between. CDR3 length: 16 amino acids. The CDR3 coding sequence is TGTGCCAGCAGTGAAACCTTACCCGGGACACCAGAAAAACTGTTTTTT. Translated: CASSETLPGTPEKLFF.

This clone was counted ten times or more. This chain's CDR3 is CASSPGQISYEQYF. In DNA, the CDR3 is TGTGCCAGCAGCCCGGGACAAATCTCCTACGAGCAGTACTTC. The rearrangement uses TRBV6-5 and TRBJ2-7, with a possible D match to TRBD1 (6 bases). V lost 6 bases to trimming and J lost 0 bases, with 12 bases between them. From germline, CDR1 is MNHEY and CDR2 SVGAGI. The CDR3 is 14 amino acids.

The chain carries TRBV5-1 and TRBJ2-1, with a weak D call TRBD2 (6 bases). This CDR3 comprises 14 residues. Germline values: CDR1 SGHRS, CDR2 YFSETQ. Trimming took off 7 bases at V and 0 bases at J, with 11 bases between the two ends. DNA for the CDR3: TGCGCCAGCTCGGGACTGAACTCCTACAATGAGCAGTTCTTC. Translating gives CASSGLNSYNEQFF.

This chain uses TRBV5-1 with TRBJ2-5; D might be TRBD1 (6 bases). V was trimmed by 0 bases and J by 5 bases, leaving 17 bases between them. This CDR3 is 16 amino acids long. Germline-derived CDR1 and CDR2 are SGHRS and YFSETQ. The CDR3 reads CASSLGPGQPWETQYF. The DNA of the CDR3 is TGCGCCAGCAGCTTGGGCCCCGGACAGCCTTGGGAGACCCAGTACTTC.

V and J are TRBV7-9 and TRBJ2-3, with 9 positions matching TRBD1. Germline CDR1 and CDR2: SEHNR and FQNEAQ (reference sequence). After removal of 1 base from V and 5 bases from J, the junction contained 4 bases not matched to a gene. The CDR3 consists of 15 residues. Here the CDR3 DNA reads TGTGCCAGCAGCTTAGAAGCGGGACAGGGAGATACGCAGTATTTT. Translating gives CASSLEAGQGDTQYF.

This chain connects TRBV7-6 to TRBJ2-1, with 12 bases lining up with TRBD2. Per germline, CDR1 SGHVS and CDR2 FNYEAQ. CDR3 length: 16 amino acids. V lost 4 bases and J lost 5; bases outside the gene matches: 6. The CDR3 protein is CASSSRTSGTNNEQFF. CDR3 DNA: TGTGCCAGCAGCTCGAGGACTAGCGGGACGAACAATGAGCAGTTCTTC.

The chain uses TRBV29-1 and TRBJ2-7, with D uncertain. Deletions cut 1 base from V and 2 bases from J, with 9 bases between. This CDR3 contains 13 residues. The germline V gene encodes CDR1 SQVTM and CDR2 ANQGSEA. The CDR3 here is CSVEAQSAYEQYF. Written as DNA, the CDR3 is TGCAGCGTTGAAGCCCAATCGGCCTACGAGCAGTACTTC.

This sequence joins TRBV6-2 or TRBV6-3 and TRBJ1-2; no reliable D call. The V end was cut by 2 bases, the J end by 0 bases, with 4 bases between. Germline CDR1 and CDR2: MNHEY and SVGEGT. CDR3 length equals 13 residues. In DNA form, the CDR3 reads TGTGCCAGCAGTTACGCGTCTAACTATGGCTACACCTTC. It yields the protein CASSYASNYGYTF.

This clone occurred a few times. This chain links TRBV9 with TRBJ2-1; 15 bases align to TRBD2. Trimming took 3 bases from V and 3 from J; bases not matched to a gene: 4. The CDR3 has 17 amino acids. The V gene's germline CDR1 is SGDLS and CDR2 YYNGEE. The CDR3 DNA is TGTGCCAGCAGCGAGGGACTAGCGGGGGGACGCTACAATGAGCAGTTCTTC. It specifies CASSEGLAGGRYNEQFF.

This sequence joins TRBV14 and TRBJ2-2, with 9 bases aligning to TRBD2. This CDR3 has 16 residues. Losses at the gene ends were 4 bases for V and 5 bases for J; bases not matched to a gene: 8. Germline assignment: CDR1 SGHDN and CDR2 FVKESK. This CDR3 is CASSPMGLAGTGELFF. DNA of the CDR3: TGTGCCAGCAGCCCTATGGGGCTAGCGGGAACCGGGGAGCTGTTTTTT.

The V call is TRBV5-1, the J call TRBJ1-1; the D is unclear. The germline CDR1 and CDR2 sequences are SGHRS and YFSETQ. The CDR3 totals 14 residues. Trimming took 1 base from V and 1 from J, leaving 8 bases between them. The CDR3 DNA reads TGCGCCAGCAGCTTGCCAGTTGGGAACACTGAAGCTTTCTTT. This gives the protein CASSLPVGNTEAFF.

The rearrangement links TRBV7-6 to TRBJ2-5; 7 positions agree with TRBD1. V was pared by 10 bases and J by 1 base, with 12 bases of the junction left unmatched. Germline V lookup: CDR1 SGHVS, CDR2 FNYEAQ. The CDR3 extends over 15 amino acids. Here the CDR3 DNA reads TGTGCCATCGGGAAAGGACAGGCCCTCCAAGAGACCCAGTACTTC. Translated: CAIGKGQALQETQYF. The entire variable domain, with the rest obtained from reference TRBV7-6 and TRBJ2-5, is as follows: GAGVSQSPRYKVTKRGQDVALRCDPISGHVSLYWYRQALGQGPEFLTYFNYEAQQDKSGLPNDRFSAERPEGSISTLTIQRTEQRDSAMYRCAIGKGQALQETQYFGPGTRLLVL.